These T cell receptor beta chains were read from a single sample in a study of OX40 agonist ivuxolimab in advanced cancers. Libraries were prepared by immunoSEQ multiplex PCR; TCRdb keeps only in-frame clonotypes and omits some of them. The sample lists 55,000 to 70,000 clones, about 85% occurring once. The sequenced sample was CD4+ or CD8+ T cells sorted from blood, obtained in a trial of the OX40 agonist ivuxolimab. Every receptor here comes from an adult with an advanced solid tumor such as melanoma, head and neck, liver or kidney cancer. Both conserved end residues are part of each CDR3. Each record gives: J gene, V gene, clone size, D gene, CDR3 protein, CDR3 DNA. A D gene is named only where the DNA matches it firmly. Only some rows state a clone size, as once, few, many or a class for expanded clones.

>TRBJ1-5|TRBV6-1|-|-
CASSEGGQPQHF
TGTGCCAGCAGTGAAGGAGGTCAGCCCCAGCATTTT
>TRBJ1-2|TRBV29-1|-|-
CSVVAHAHGYTF
TGCAGCGTTGTGGCCCATGCCCATGGCTACACCTTC
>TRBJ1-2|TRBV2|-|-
CASSQELGNYGYTF
TGTGCCAGCAGCCAAGAGTTGGGTAACTATGGCTACACCTTC
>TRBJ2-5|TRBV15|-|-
CATTSGLDQETQYF
TGTGCCACCACATCGGGGCTAGACCAAGAGACCCAGTACTTC
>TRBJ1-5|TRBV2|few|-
CASSSLYTPNQPQHF
TGTGCCAGCAGTTCGTTGTATACCCCAAATCAGCCCCAGCATTTT
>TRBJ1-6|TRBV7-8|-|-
CASSLRASNSPLHF
TGTGCCAGCAGCTTGAGGGCCTCCAATTCACCCCTCCACTTT
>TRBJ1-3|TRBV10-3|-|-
CAISGTPSGNTIYF
TGTGCCATCAGTGGGACACCCTCTGGAAACACCATATATTTT
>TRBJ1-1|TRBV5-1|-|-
CASSLAGGAMNTEAFF
TGCGCCAGCAGCTTGGCGGGGGGGGCTATGAACACTGAAGCTTTCTTT
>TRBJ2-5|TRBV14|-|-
CASRPTGSGGETQYF
TGTGCCAGCAGACCAACAGGGTCGGGTGGAGAGACCCAGTACTTC
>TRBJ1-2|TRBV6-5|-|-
CASKGREGVFGYTF
TGTGCCAGCAAAGGAAGGGAAGGGGTCTTTGGCTACACCTTC
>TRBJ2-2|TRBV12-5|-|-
CASGLGPNTGELFF
TGTGCTAGTGGTTTGGGGCCAAACACCGGGGAGCTGTTTTTT
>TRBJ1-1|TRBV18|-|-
CASSLLDSMNTEAFF
TGTGCCAGCTCACTCCTGGACAGCATGAACACTGAAGCTTTCTTT
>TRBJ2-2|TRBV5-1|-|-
CASREGANTGELFF
TGCGCCAGCAGGGAGGGGGCGAACACCGGGGAGCTGTTTTTT
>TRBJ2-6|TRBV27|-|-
CASSLLGSGANVLTF
TGTGCCAGCAGTTTATTGGGCTCTGGGGCCAACGTCCTGACTTTC
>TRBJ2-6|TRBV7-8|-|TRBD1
CASSTRTGDGANVLTF
TGTGCCAGCAGCACCCGGACAGGGGACGGGGCCAACGTCCTGACTTTC
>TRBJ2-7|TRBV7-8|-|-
CAVSRQSSYEQYF
TGTGCCGTCTCGAGACAGAGCTCCTACGAGCAGTACTTC
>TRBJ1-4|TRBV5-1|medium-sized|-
CASTPLGRTRNEKLFF
TGCGCCAGCACCCCATTGGGTAGGACTAGGAATGAAAAACTGTTTTTT
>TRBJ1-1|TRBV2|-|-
CASSAQGSTEAFF
TGTGCCAGCAGTGCACAGGGAAGCACTGAAGCTTTCTTT
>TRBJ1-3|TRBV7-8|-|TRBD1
CASSPGGGQSGNTIYF
TGTGCCAGCAGCCCAGGGGGGGGACAGTCTGGAAACACCATATATTTT
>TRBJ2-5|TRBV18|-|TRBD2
CASSPPRGGLLETQYF
TGTGCCAGCTCACCACCGCGGGGGGGCCTGCTAGAGACCCAGTACTTC
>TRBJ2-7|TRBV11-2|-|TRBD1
CASRNRGRGYEQYF
TGTGCCAGCAGGAACAGGGGGCGCGGGTACGAGCAGTACTTC